This T cell receptor (beta chain) was profiled in a study of blood T cell repertoires in COVID-19. Looking at the study overall: Samples of COVID-19 (acute and convalescent) were obtained from the United States, Italy and Spain. T cells, B-cell-depleted T cells, or PBMCs provided the cDNA or gDNA that served as material.

TCRdb keeps only in-frame clones here, not all; method: immunoSEQ multiplex PCR. The sample holds about 170,000 clones, over 70% seen once. Trimming took off 0 bases at V and 0 bases at J, with 9 bases between the two ends. The V gene's germline CDR1 is SGHDT and CDR2 YYEEEE. The CDR3 runs to 16 residues. Sequencing used peripheral blood. This TCR came from an older woman who had recovered from COVID-19. The V gene is TRBV5-6, the J gene TRBJ2-2; no clear D gene. CDR3 region: CASSLAVVANTGELFF. In DNA, the CDR3 is TGTGCCAGCAGCTTGGCGGTGGTCGCGAACACCGGGGAGCTGTTTTTT.